A selection of T cell receptor beta chains follows, all from one sample in a study of T cells in tuberculosis. Assay used: immunoSEQ multiplex PCR; TCRdb lists only in-frame clones, some missing. Among roughly 34,000 clones listed, roughly 92% were seen once. Sequencing was performed on PBMCs. The receptors stem from a donor aged 10 to 29 with latent tuberculosis or without tuberculosis infection. Some clones in this sample may be carry-over from other donors' samples. The CDR3 runs from the conserved cysteine through the conserved F or W. Each record gives: CDR3 protein, CDR3 DNA, J gene, CDR3 length, V gene, clone size, D gene. A D gene is named only where the DNA matches it firmly. Clone size is given for some rows only: seen once, a few or many times, or a class if the clone is expanded.

CDR3aa: CSVMGAPGYTF
CDR3nt: TGCAGCGTCATGGGCGCTCCGGGCTACACCTTC
j_gene: TRBJ1-2
len: 11
v_gene: TRBV29-1
abundance: once
d_gene: NA

CDR3aa: CASSLNLADTEAFF
CDR3nt: TGTGCCAGCAGTTTAAATCTCGCGGACACTGAAGCTTTCTTT
j_gene: TRBJ1-1
len: 14
v_gene: TRBV27
abundance: NA
d_gene: NA

CDR3aa: CASTGGGGNTEAFF
CDR3nt: TGTGCCAGCACAGGGGGCGGAGGGAACACTGAAGCTTTCTTT
j_gene: TRBJ1-1
len: 14
v_gene: TRBV2
abundance: NA
d_gene: TRBD1

CDR3aa: CASSLGGQGIYGYTF
CDR3nt: TGCGCCAGCAGCTTGGGGGGACAGGGGATCTATGGCTACACCTTC
j_gene: TRBJ1-2
len: 15
v_gene: TRBV5-1
abundance: NA
d_gene: TRBD1

CDR3aa: CASSSIKGAGHEAFF
CDR3nt: TGTGCCAGCAGCTCGATCAAGGGGGCAGGTCATGAAGCTTTCTTT
j_gene: TRBJ1-1
len: 15
v_gene: TRBV11-2
abundance: NA
d_gene: TRBD1

CDR3aa: CASSPTGGGYGYTF
CDR3nt: TGTGCCAGCAGCCCAACCGGGGGTGGCTATGGCTACACCTTC
j_gene: TRBJ1-2
len: 14
v_gene: TRBV6-5
abundance: NA
d_gene: NA

CDR3aa: CASSFRDTGDNEQFF
CDR3nt: TGTGCCAGCAGCTTCCGGGACACCGGGGACAATGAGCAGTTCTTC
j_gene: TRBJ2-1
len: 15
v_gene: TRBV13
abundance: NA
d_gene: NA

CDR3aa: CASSQQGSPYGYTF
CDR3nt: TGTGCCAGCAGTCAACAGGGGTCACCTTATGGCTACACCTTC
j_gene: TRBJ1-2
len: 14
v_gene: TRBV6-6
abundance: NA
d_gene: TRBD1

CDR3aa: CASSQGGGTEAFF
CDR3nt: TGTGCCAGCAGTCAGGGAGGGGGCACTGAAGCTTTCTTT
j_gene: TRBJ1-1
len: 13
v_gene: TRBV7-9
abundance: NA
d_gene: NA

CDR3aa: CASSQGQVRSDGNQPQHF
CDR3nt: TGCGCCAGCAGCCAAGGGCAGGTGAGATCAGATGGCAATCAGCCCCAGCATTTT
j_gene: TRBJ1-5
len: 18
v_gene: TRBV4-1
abundance: NA
d_gene: NA

CDR3aa: CASSQGGTGTYEQYF
CDR3nt: TGCGCCAGCAGCCAGGGCGGGACGGGAACCTACGAGCAGTACTTC
j_gene: TRBJ2-7
len: 15
v_gene: TRBV4-1
abundance: NA
d_gene: NA

CDR3aa: CASSSPPTADTQYF
CDR3nt: TGTGCCAGCAGCTCCCCTCCGACAGCAGATACGCAGTATTTT
j_gene: TRBJ2-3
len: 14
v_gene: TRBV28
abundance: NA
d_gene: NA

CDR3aa: CASSQGMRGNTIYF
CDR3nt: TGTGCCAGCAGCCAGGGTATGCGAGGAAACACCATATATTTT
j_gene: TRBJ1-3
len: 14
v_gene: TRBV6-1
abundance: NA
d_gene: NA

CDR3aa: CASSFLAGGPADTQYF
CDR3nt: TGCGCCAGCAGCTTTCTAGCGGGAGGGCCTGCAGATACGCAGTATTTT
j_gene: TRBJ2-3
len: 16
v_gene: TRBV5-1
abundance: NA
d_gene: TRBD2

CDR3aa: CASSQDRQGPYSYNSPLHF
CDR3nt: TGCGCCAGCAGCCAAGATCGCCAGGGCCCTTACTCCTATAATTCACCCCTCCACTTT
j_gene: TRBJ1-6
len: 19
v_gene: TRBV4-1
abundance: NA
d_gene: NA

CDR3aa: CASSSGQEIYEQYF
CDR3nt: TGTGCCAGCAGCTCGGGACAGGAGATCTACGAGCAGTACTTC
j_gene: TRBJ2-7
len: 14
v_gene: TRBV9
abundance: NA
d_gene: TRBD1

CDR3aa: CASSGGTAAKRTQYF
CDR3nt: TGCGCCAGCAGCGGGGGGACGGCGGCGAAGAGAACCCAGTACTTC
j_gene: TRBJ2-5
len: 15
v_gene: TRBV5-1
abundance: NA
d_gene: NA

CDR3aa: CAISESAGTSSYNEQFF
CDR3nt: TGTGCCATCAGTGAGTCAGCGGGAACGAGCTCCTACAATGAGCAGTTCTTC
j_gene: TRBJ2-1
len: 17
v_gene: TRBV10-3
abundance: NA
d_gene: TRBD2

CDR3aa: CASSLEQMNTEAFF
CDR3nt: TGCGCCAGCAGCTTGGAACAGATGAACACTGAAGCTTTCTTT
j_gene: TRBJ1-1
len: 14
v_gene: TRBV5-1
abundance: NA
d_gene: NA

CDR3aa: CASSKQGHYGYTF
CDR3nt: TGTGCCAGCAGTAAACAGGGGCACTATGGCTACACCTTC
j_gene: TRBJ1-2
len: 13
v_gene: TRBV27
abundance: NA
d_gene: TRBD1

CDR3aa: CASSLASQRGRTDTQYF
CDR3nt: TGCGCCAGCAGCTTGGCCTCCCAGCGGGGGCGCACAGATACGCAGTATTTT
j_gene: TRBJ2-3
len: 17
v_gene: TRBV5-1
abundance: NA
d_gene: TRBD2

CDR3aa: CAISSTGPNTEAFF
CDR3nt: TGTGCCATCAGCTCGACAGGCCCCAACACTGAAGCTTTCTTT
j_gene: TRBJ1-1
len: 14
v_gene: TRBV10-3
abundance: NA
d_gene: NA

CDR3aa: CASSGISYEQYF
CDR3nt: TGTGCCAGCAGTGGTATCTCCTACGAGCAGTACTTC
j_gene: TRBJ2-7
len: 12
v_gene: TRBV2
abundance: NA
d_gene: NA

CDR3aa: CASENSFRSGNTIYF
CDR3nt: TGTGCCAGCGAAAACAGCTTTCGTTCTGGAAACACCATATATTTT
j_gene: TRBJ1-3
len: 15
v_gene: TRBV6-1
abundance: NA
d_gene: NA

CDR3aa: CASSFLTGSAEQFF
CDR3nt: TGTGCCAGCAGTTTTTTGACAGGGTCTGCTGAGCAGTTCTTC
j_gene: TRBJ2-1
len: 14
v_gene: TRBV27
abundance: NA
d_gene: TRBD1

CDR3aa: CASSIALNQPQHF
CDR3nt: TGTGCCAGTAGTATAGCCCTTAATCAGCCCCAGCATTTT
j_gene: TRBJ1-5
len: 13
v_gene: TRBV19
abundance: NA
d_gene: NA

CDR3aa: CASSSGVGYGYTF
CDR3nt: TGTGCCAGCAGCTCAGGGGTAGGCTATGGCTACACCTTC
j_gene: TRBJ1-2
len: 13
v_gene: TRBV28
abundance: once
d_gene: NA

CDR3aa: CASNLQGLGEKLFF
CDR3nt: TGTGCCAGCAACCTACAGGGGCTGGGTGAAAAACTGTTTTTT
j_gene: TRBJ1-4
len: 14
v_gene: TRBV6-1
abundance: once
d_gene: TRBD1

CDR3aa: CASSAAEVRDTQYF
CDR3nt: TGCGCCAGCAGCGCGGCTGAGGTGAGAGATACGCAGTATTTT
j_gene: TRBJ2-3
len: 14
v_gene: TRBV5-1
abundance: medium-sized
d_gene: NA

CDR3aa: CASSLDPGMNTGELFF
CDR3nt: TGCGCCAGCAGCTTGGACCCAGGGATGAACACCGGGGAGCTGTTTTTT
j_gene: TRBJ2-2
len: 16
v_gene: TRBV5-1
abundance: NA
d_gene: NA

CDR3aa: CATSLTGREQYF
CDR3nt: TGTGCCACCAGCCTGACAGGCCGCGAGCAGTACTTC
j_gene: TRBJ2-7
len: 12
v_gene: TRBV15
abundance: once
d_gene: NA

CDR3aa: CASSGQAHTEAFF
CDR3nt: TGTGCCAGCAGCGGACAGGCGCACACTGAAGCTTTCTTT
j_gene: TRBJ1-1
len: 13
v_gene: TRBV2
abundance: NA
d_gene: TRBD1

CDR3aa: CARSLGTSGGDTQYF
CDR3nt: TGTGCCAGAAGCCTCGGGACTAGCGGGGGAGATACGCAGTATTTT
j_gene: TRBJ2-3
len: 15
v_gene: TRBV5-3
abundance: NA
d_gene: TRBD2

CDR3aa: CASSPPGQGDEQYF
CDR3nt: TGCGCCAGCAGCCCGCCGGGACAGGGGGACGAGCAGTACTTC
j_gene: TRBJ2-7
len: 14
v_gene: TRBV4-1
abundance: few
d_gene: TRBD1

CDR3aa: CFTREQYF
CDR3nt: TGCTTCACTAGGGAGCAGTACTTC
j_gene: TRBJ2-7
len: 8
v_gene: TRBV25-1
abundance: once
d_gene: NA

CDR3aa: CASSQWTLDRGFNEQYF
CDR3nt: TGCGCCAGCAGTCAGTGGACCCTTGACAGGGGGTTCAACGAGCAGTACTTC
j_gene: TRBJ2-7
len: 17
v_gene: TRBV23-1
abundance: NA
d_gene: TRBD1

CDR3aa: CASSSQGANNEQFF
CDR3nt: TGCGCCAGCAGTAGTCAGGGGGCGAACAATGAGCAGTTCTTC
j_gene: TRBJ2-1
len: 14
v_gene: TRBV5-1
abundance: NA
d_gene: TRBD1

CDR3aa: CASSQGVVAPTEAFF
CDR3nt: TGCGCCAGCAGCCAAGGAGTGGTAGCCCCCACTGAAGCTTTCTTT
j_gene: TRBJ1-1
len: 15
v_gene: TRBV4-1
abundance: NA
d_gene: NA

CDR3aa: CASSEYVARGRNEQFF
CDR3nt: TGTGCCAGCAGTGAATATGTAGCTCGAGGGAGGAATGAGCAGTTCTTC
j_gene: TRBJ2-1
len: 16
v_gene: TRBV6-1
abundance: NA
d_gene: NA

CDR3aa: CSAEDTGELFF
CDR3nt: TGCAGTGCTGAGGACACCGGGGAGCTGTTTTTT
j_gene: TRBJ2-2
len: 11
v_gene: TRBV20-1
abundance: once
d_gene: NA

CDR3aa: CASSQDPGQFNQPQHF
CDR3nt: TGCGCCAGCAGCCAAGATCCGGGACAGTTTAATCAGCCCCAGCATTTT
j_gene: TRBJ1-5
len: 16
v_gene: TRBV4-1
abundance: NA
d_gene: TRBD1

CDR3aa: CASFGVRGKDTQYF
CDR3nt: TGTGCCAGCTTCGGAGTTAGAGGGAAAGATACGCAGTATTTT
j_gene: TRBJ2-3
len: 14
v_gene: TRBV2
abundance: once
d_gene: NA

CDR3aa: CASSSPREGHYGYTF
CDR3nt: TGTGCCAGCAGTTCCCCACGTGAGGGTCACTATGGCTACACCTTC
j_gene: TRBJ1-2
len: 15
v_gene: TRBV2
abundance: NA
d_gene: NA

CDR3aa: CASSLNGQGHTEAFF
CDR3nt: TGTGCCAGCAGCTTAAACGGACAGGGCCACACTGAAGCTTTCTTT
j_gene: TRBJ1-1
len: 15
v_gene: TRBV7-9
abundance: NA
d_gene: TRBD1

CDR3aa: CASSRLELVGSNEKLFF
CDR3nt: TGCGCCAGCAGCCGACTTGAGTTGGTTGGGTCTAATGAAAAACTGTTTTTT
j_gene: TRBJ1-4
len: 17
v_gene: TRBV4-1
abundance: NA
d_gene: NA

CDR3aa: CASSTGTAPPLYGYTF
CDR3nt: TGTGCCAGTAGTACCGGGACAGCGCCGCCACTTTATGGCTACACCTTC
j_gene: TRBJ1-2
len: 16
v_gene: TRBV19
abundance: NA
d_gene: TRBD1

CDR3aa: CASIAGGGDTQYF
CDR3nt: TGTGCCAGCATCGCCGGCGGTGGAGATACGCAGTATTTT
j_gene: TRBJ2-3
len: 13
v_gene: TRBV28
abundance: NA
d_gene: NA

CDR3aa: CATSRFIRDTSGNTIYF
CDR3nt: TGTGCCACCAGCAGATTTATACGGGACACCTCTGGAAACACCATATATTTT
j_gene: TRBJ1-3
len: 17
v_gene: TRBV15
abundance: NA
d_gene: NA

CDR3aa: CASLDRAGGYTF
CDR3nt: TGCGCCAGCTTGGACAGGGCGGGGGGCTACACCTTC
j_gene: TRBJ1-2
len: 12
v_gene: TRBV10-2
abundance: NA
d_gene: TRBD1

CDR3aa: CAWSEGVRDYGYTF
CDR3nt: TGTGCCTGGAGTGAGGGGGTTCGCGACTATGGCTACACCTTC
j_gene: TRBJ1-2
len: 14
v_gene: TRBV30
abundance: NA
d_gene: NA

CDR3aa: CAWVTGSSYNEQFF
CDR3nt: TGTGCCTGGGTTACAGGGTCCTCCTACAATGAGCAGTTCTTC
j_gene: TRBJ2-1
len: 14
v_gene: TRBV30
abundance: NA
d_gene: NA

CDR3aa: CASSVSGQGREQYF
CDR3nt: TGTGCCAGCAGTGTTTCGGGACAGGGCAGGGAGCAGTACTTC
j_gene: TRBJ2-7
len: 14
v_gene: TRBV6-1
abundance: NA
d_gene: TRBD1

CDR3aa: CASSLRSGEAFF
CDR3nt: TGCGCCAGCAGCTTGAGGAGTGGTGAAGCTTTCTTT
j_gene: TRBJ1-1
len: 12
v_gene: TRBV5-1
abundance: NA
d_gene: NA

CDR3aa: CASTSQGSHEQYF
CDR3nt: TGTGCCAGCACCTCTCAGGGGTCCCACGAGCAGTACTTC
j_gene: TRBJ2-7
len: 13
v_gene: TRBV5-4
abundance: NA
d_gene: NA

CDR3aa: CASSESYREQDNEQFF
CDR3nt: TGTGCCAGCAGTGAATCTTACCGGGAGCAGGACAATGAGCAGTTCTTC
j_gene: TRBJ2-1
len: 16
v_gene: TRBV25-1
abundance: NA
d_gene: NA

CDR3aa: CASGLVPSPGQINQPQHF
CDR3nt: TGTGCTAGTGGTTTGGTCCCATCTCCCGGACAGATCAATCAGCCCCAGCATTTT
j_gene: TRBJ1-5
len: 18
v_gene: TRBV12-5
abundance: NA
d_gene: NA